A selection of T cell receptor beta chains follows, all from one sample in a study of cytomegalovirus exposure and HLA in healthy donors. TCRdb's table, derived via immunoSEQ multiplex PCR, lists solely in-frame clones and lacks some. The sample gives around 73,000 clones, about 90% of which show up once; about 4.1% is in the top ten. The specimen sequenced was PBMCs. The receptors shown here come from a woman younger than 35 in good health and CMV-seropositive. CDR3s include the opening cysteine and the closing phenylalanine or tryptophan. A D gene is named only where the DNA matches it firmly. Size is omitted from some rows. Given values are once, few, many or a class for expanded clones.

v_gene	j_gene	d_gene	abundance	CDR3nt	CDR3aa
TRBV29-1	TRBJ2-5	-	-	TGCAGCGGGGGGGACTCCCAGGAGACCCAGTACTTC	CSGGDSQETQYF
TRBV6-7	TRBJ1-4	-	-	TGTGCCAGCAGGGACATCCTTGAAAAACTGTTTTTT	CASRDILEKLFF
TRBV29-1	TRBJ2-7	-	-	TGCAGCGTTGGGACAGTGGTGGGCTACGAGCAGTACTTC	CSVGTVVGYEQYF
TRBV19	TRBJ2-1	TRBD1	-	TGTGCCAGTAGTATCCGGGACAGCCCGGGGAATGAGCAGTTCTTC	CASSIRDSPGNEQFF
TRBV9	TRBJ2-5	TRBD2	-	TGTGCCAGCAGCGCCCGTGGGGCGGGGGGGCCAGGGGAGACCCAGTACTTC	CASSARGAGGPGETQYF
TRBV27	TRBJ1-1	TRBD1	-	TGTGCCAGCAGTCCCATCGGACAGGGGGGGTGGGACACTGAAGCTTTCTTT	CASSPIGQGGWDTEAFF
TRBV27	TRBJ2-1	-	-	TGTGCCAGCACAACCGTGGGCGGGCATTACAATGAGCAGTTCTTC	CASTTVGGHYNEQFF
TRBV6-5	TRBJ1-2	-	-	TGTGCCAGCAGAGAGCACGGACAGAGAAGCTATGGCTACACCTTC	CASREHGQRSYGYTF
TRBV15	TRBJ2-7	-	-	TGTGCCACCAGCAGAGATACAGGTATCTACGAGCAGTACTTC	CATSRDTGIYEQYF
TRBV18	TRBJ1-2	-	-	TGTGCCAGCTCACCAAACAGGGAAGGCTACACCTTC	CASSPNREGYTF
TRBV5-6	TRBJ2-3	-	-	TGTGCCAGCAGCTTGGGTCAGGGGATCACAGATACGCAGTATTTT	CASSLGQGITDTQYF
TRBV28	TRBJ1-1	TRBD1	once	TGTGCCAGCAGTTTGGACAGGGTTAAGACTGAAGCTTTCTTT	CASSLDRVKTEAFF
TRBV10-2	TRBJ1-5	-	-	TGCGCCAGCAGCGGGGACACACATCAGCCCCAGCATTTT	CASSGDTHQPQHF
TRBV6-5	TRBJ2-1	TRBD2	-	TGTGCCAGCAGTTATATTGGGGGGGGTTCTGAGCAGTTCTTC	CASSYIGGGSEQFF
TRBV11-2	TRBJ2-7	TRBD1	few	TGTGCCAGCAGCTCGATCCGGGACAGGACCTACGAGCAGTACTTC	CASSSIRDRTYEQYF
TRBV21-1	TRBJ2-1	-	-	TGTGCCAGCAGCAAACTAGGACTAGCGGGACCCGGCCAAGTACAGTTCTTC	CASSKLGLAGPGQVQFF